This T cell receptor (beta chain) was recorded in a study of metastatic and nonmetastatic thyroid tumors. On the study more broadly: Where malignant and benign thyroid patients were concerned, repertoires were compared across blood and tumor or nodule tissue. Study results and caveats: As reported, TCR beta diversity in blood and tumor was significantly higher in malignant thyroid tumors than in benign nodules.

There are many counts of this clone. Its matching antigen is unknown. Among the patients, none had received any treatment before thyroid surgery. The CDR3 runs 15 residues. Between the trimmed V and J ends, which lost 1 base and 1 base, there was a span of 12 bases. Per germline, CDR1 DFQATT and CDR2 SNEGSKA (reference sequence). Authors' processing steps: A papillary thyroid cancer distant-metastasis classifier was built from CDR3 differences across clinicopathological groups. MiXCR re-clonotyped the PCR reads for TCRdb. What appears here as the V and J calls and clone size reflects TCRdb's work, not the paper's. The profile covers nearly 35,000 clones, with about 15% appearing a single time and approximately 7% taken by the ten largest.

This receptor was identified in a female donor with papillary thyroid cancer or a benign thyroid nodule (not recorded which). Some clones in this sample may be carry-over from other donors' samples. The sequencing input was blood. The chain employs TRBV20-1 and TRBJ2-3; tentatively, D is TRBD1 (5 bases). This chain's CDR3 is CSARGPATGTDTQYF. DNA of the CDR3: TGCAGTGCTAGAGGTCCTGCGACAGGCACAGATACGCAGTATTTT.